A single T cell receptor (beta chain) is shown here with its context. This sample stems from a study of T cell changes during pregnancy in multiple sclerosis. Sequencing used immunoSEQ multiplex PCR; TCRdb keeps in-frame clones, though not all of them. The table shows approximately 47,000 clones, with about 93% occurring only once. From germline, CDR1 is SNHLY and CDR2 FYNNEI. This CDR3 has 15 residues. Trimming cost V 3 bases and J 1 base, with 11 bases left between them. This receptor was obtained from a female donor with multiple sclerosis, enrolled in a pregnancy study. The material sequenced was CD4+ T cells from peripheral blood mononuclear cells, taken in the first trimester of pregnancy. The V and J genes are TRBV2 and TRBJ2-3; D might be TRBD1 (5 bases). The CDR3 DNA follows: TGTGCCAGCAGTGAGCTCATGGGGCGCACAGATACGCAGTATTTT. It codes for CASSELMGRTDTQYF. Complete variable domain (other parts from reference TRBV2 and TRBJ2-3): EPEVTQTPSHQVTQMGQEVILRCVPISNHLYFYWYRQILGQKVEFLVSFYNNEISEKSEIFDDQFSVERPDGSNFTLKIRSTKLEDSAMYFCASSELMGRTDTQYFGPGTRLTVL.